This T cell receptor (beta chain) was recovered during a study of blood T cell repertoires in COVID-19. Study information: PBMCs, B-cell-depleted T cells, or T cells were the source of the cDNA or gDNA that made up the material.

CDR3 length: 15 amino acids. After removal of 4 bases from V and 7 bases from J, the junction contained 9 bases not matched to a gene. The germline gives CDR1 MNHEY, CDR2 SVGEGT. TCRdb keeps only in-frame clones here, not all; method: immunoSEQ multiplex PCR. The sample includes 100,000 to 150,000 clones, around 86% of them seen just once. This clone was recorded only once. The sequence was collected from a man at least 80 years old with active or convalescent COVID-19. The J gene is TRBJ1-5, the V gene TRBV6-2 or TRBV6-3, with TRBD1 matching over 8 bases. The sequenced sample was peripheral blood. The DNA for the CDR3 is TGTGCCAGCAGTTTCTCAGGACAGGGAGAGCAGCCCCAGCATTTT. It yields the protein CASSFSGQGEQPQHF.